Reported below is one T cell receptor (beta chain). A CD45RA-negative memory subset and a CD45RA+ naive subset were separated from the CD4+ cells. Here immunoSEQ multiplex PCR was the method, and the copy in TCRdb shows in-frame clones only, minus some. This sample has 2,500,000 or so clones; approximately 94% occur once, and the top ten carry more than 0.35%. The CDR3 runs to 15 residues. V gave up 0 bases and J gave up 2 bases, with 10 bases separating them. Germline V CDR1 and CDR2: MNHNY, SVGAGI (reference sequence). The data were taken from a study of shared clonotypes between healthy human individuals. At the level of the study: Used for every donor were three CD4 naive, three CD4 memory, two CD8 naive and one CD8 memory plate.

Material: naive CD4+ T cells from PBMCs. Subset denoted: CD45RA+ positively selected. This chain connects TRBV6-6 to TRBJ1-2, with a possible D match to TRBD1 (5 bases). The clonotype was recovered from a man aged 18 to 29 in good health. Some clones in this sample may be carry-over from other donors' samples. CDR3 sequence: CASSYSLGVNYGYTF. The CDR3 nucleotides read TGTGCCAGCAGTTACTCGTTGGGGGTAAACTATGGCTACACCTTC.